The subject of this entry is one T cell receptor (beta chain). The data derive from a study of shared clonotypes between healthy human individuals. Study in general: Each donor's CD4 naive and CD4 memory cells filled three plates apiece, CD8 naive two, and CD8 memory one.

Naive CD8 cells were CD45RO-negative, positively selected for CCR7, excluding terminally differentiated effector memory CD45RA+ cells. Germline-derived CDR1 and CDR2 are SGHTA and FQGTGA. Trimming removed 1 base from V and 4 bases from J; junction bases left unmatched: 12. The CDR3 has 18 residues. Using immunoSEQ multiplex PCR, the repertoire was profiled, and TCRdb retains in-frame clones only, with some absent. The profile shows fewer than 1 million clones, around 96% of them singletons. Source material: naive CD8+ T cells sorted from blood. This chain links TRBV7-3 with TRBJ1-5; 8 bases map to TRBD1. The source of this sequence is a man younger than 45 in good health. CDR3 loop: CASSLIPPGQGENQPQHF. CDR3 coding DNA: TGTGCCAGCAGCTTAATCCCCCCCGGACAGGGAGAGAATCAGCCCCAGCATTTT.